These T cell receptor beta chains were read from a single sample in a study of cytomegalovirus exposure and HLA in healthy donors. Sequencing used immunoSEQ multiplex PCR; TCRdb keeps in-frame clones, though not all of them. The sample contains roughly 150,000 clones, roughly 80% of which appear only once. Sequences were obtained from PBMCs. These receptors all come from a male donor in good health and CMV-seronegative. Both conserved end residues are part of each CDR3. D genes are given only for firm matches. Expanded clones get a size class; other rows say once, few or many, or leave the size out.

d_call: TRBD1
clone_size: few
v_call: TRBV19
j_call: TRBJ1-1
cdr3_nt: TGTGCCAGTAGTGAACAGGGGGCGCGGACTGAAGCTTTCTTT
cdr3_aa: CASSEQGARTEAFF

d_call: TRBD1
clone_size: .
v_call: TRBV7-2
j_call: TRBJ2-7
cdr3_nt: TGTGCCAGCAGCCCACCCCAGGGGACAGGGACCTACGAGCAGTACTTC
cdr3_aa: CASSPPQGTGTYEQYF

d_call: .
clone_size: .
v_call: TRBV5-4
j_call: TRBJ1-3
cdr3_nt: TGTGCCAGCAGCTTGGGGTCCCTATCTGGAAACACCATATATTTT
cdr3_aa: CASSLGSLSGNTIYF

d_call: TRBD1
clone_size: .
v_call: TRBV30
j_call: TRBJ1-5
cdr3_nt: TGTGCCTGGAGGGGGACAGCAAGTCAGCCCCAGCATTTT
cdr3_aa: CAWRGTASQPQHF

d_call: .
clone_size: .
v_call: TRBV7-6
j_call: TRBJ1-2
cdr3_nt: TGTGCCACCTCTCCCACAAGGACGGGAAACTATGGCTACACCTTC
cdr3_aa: CATSPTRTGNYGYTF

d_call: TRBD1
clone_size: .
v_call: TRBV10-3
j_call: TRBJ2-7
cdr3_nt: TGTGCCATCAGTGGGCGACAGGGAACGCGGTACTTC
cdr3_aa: CAISGRQGTRYF

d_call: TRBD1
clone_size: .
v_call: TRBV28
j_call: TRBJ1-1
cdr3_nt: TGTGCCAGCAGTTCTTTGACAGGGTGGGGAGCTGAAGCTTTCTTT
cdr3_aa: CASSSLTGWGAEAFF

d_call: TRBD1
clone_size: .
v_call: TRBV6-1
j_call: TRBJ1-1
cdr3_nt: TGTGCCAGCAGTACAGGGGGGACCATGAACACTGAAGCTTTCTTT
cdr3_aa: CASSTGGTMNTEAFF

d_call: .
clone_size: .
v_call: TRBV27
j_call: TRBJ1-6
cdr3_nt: TGTGCCAGCAGTGTTTCCTCAGGGGTGGGTTCACCCCTCCACTTT
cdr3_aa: CASSVSSGVGSPLHF

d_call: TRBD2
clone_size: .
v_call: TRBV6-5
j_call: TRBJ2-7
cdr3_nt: TGTGCCAGCTCTCTAGGGCGGGAGACCTACGAGCAGTACTTC
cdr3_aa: CASSLGRETYEQYF

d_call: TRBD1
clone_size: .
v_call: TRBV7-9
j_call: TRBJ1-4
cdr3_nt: TGTTCCAGCAGCCGTGGCCCGACAGGGGGAACTGAAAAACTGTTTTTT
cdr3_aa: CSSSRGPTGGTEKLFF

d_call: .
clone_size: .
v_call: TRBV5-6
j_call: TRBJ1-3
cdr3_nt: TGTGCCAGCAGCGGGCTGGACAGTGGAAACACCATATATTTT
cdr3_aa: CASSGLDSGNTIYF

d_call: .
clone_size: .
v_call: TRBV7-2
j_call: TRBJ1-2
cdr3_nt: TGTGCCAGCAGCTTAGCCCCAGCGGGGGCCGGGACTGGTGGCTACACCTTC
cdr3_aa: CASSLAPAGAGTGGYTF

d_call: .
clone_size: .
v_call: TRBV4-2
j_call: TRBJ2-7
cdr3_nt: TGTGCCAGCAGCCAAGCTGGGCCGACCGAGCAGTACTTC
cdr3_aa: CASSQAGPTEQYF

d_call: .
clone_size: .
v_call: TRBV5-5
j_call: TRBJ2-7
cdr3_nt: TGTGCCACAAGACCTACGAGGGTTGCCTCCTACGAGCAGTACTTC
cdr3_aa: CATRPTRVASYEQYF

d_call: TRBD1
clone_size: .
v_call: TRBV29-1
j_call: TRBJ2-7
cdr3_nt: TGCAGCGTCACAGGGGGCATCTCCTACGAGCAGTACTTC
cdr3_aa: CSVTGGISYEQYF

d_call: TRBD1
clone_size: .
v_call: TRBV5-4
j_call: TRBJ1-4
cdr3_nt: TGTGCCAGCAGCCGAGAGACAGGGGGTCAGGAAAAACTGTTTTTT
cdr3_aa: CASSRETGGQEKLFF

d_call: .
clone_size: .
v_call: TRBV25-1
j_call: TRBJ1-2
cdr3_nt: TGTGCCAGCAGTGAAGGTTCTGCCCCGGACTATGGCTACACCTTC
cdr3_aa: CASSEGSAPDYGYTF

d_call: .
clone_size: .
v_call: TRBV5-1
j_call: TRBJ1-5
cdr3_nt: TGCGCCAGCAGCTTGGTTCCAGGCCCATATAGCAATCAGCCCCAGCATTTT
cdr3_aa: CASSLVPGPYSNQPQHF

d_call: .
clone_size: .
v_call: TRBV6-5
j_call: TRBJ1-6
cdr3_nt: TGTGCCAGCAGTTACGGCGGTTCTGCGAATTCCCCCCTCCACTTT
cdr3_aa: CASSYGGSANSPLHF